Listed below are T cell receptor beta chains from one sample, sequenced in a study of beta chain features in type 1 diabetes. Only in-frame clones appear in the TCRdb table, and some are missing; sequencing was by immunoSEQ multiplex PCR. The table includes 200,000 to 300,000 clones, approximately 70% detected once. The sample was naive CD4+ T cells from blood. The receptors were gathered from a young man in good health. CDR3s include the opening cysteine and the closing phenylalanine or tryptophan. The D gene is left open where the match is weak. Only some rows state a clone size, as once, few, many or a class for expanded clones.

TGCAGCGTTGAAGTTCAACCAGGGGGCTACACTGAAGCTTTCTTT,CSVEVQPGGYTEAFF,-,TRBJ1-1,TRBV29-1,TRBD1
TGTGCCAGCAGCTTAGAAAGGACGGCCCAAGAGACCCAGTACTTC,CASSLERTAQETQYF,-,TRBJ2-5,TRBV7-9,-
TGTGCCAGCAGCCCAGGGACTAGCAGCAATGAGCAGTTCTTC,CASSPGTSSNEQFF,-,TRBJ2-1,TRBV7-9,TRBD2
TGTGCCATCAGTGACGGACTATACAATGAGCAGTTCTTC,CAISDGLYNEQFF,-,TRBJ2-1,TRBV10-3,-
TGCAGCGTTAGTTGGTCTTTCGATCAGCCCCAGCATTTT,CSVSWSFDQPQHF,-,TRBJ1-5,TRBV29-1,-
TGTGCCAGCAGCTCCCGGTGGGGCGGGGAGCTGTTTTTT,CASSSRWGGELFF,-,TRBJ2-2,TRBV21-1,-
TGTGCCAGCAGCTCGGGACCGCCGGGCTACAATGAGCAGTTCTTC,CASSSGPPGYNEQFF,-,TRBJ2-1,TRBV7-2,-
TGTGCCTGGAGTTCCGACACTACTAACTATGGCTACACCTTC,CAWSSDTTNYGYTF,-,TRBJ1-2,TRBV30,-
TGTGCCAGCAGTAAGACAGGGGGCGATCAGCCCCAGCATTTT,CASSKTGGDQPQHF,once,TRBJ1-5,TRBV6-6,TRBD1
TGCAGCGTTGAAGGTAGCGCCTACGAGCAGTACTTC,CSVEGSAYEQYF,-,TRBJ2-7,TRBV29-1,-
TGTGCCAGCAGCCCTGTTAGGGGTACCGGGGAGCTGTTTTTT,CASSPVRGTGELFF,-,TRBJ2-2,TRBV11-2,-
TGTGCCAGCAGTTCCGATCAGGGCAGGGCTGGGGCCAACGTCCTGACTTTC,CASSSDQGRAGANVLTF,-,TRBJ2-6,TRBV28,-
TGTGCCAGCAGTTACTCTCCGGACACTGAAGCTTTCTTT,CASSYSPDTEAFF,-,TRBJ1-1,TRBV6-5,-
TGTGCCAGCAGCGTAGCCGGGACAGGGGGATACAATGAGCAGTTCTTC,CASSVAGTGGYNEQFF,few,TRBJ2-1,TRBV9,TRBD1
TGTGCCAGCAGCGTAAGGACTAGCGGGAAAGAGACCCAGTACTTC,CASSVRTSGKETQYF,once,TRBJ2-5,TRBV9,TRBD2
TGTGCCAGCAGCTTGATGGGGTCCACCTACAATGAGCAGTTCTTC,CASSLMGSTYNEQFF,-,TRBJ2-1,TRBV7-9,-
TGCAGCGCCTCCGGGCCGGGCGGCAATGAGCAGTTCTTC,CSASGPGGNEQFF,-,TRBJ2-1,TRBV29-1,-
TGCAGCGTTTGCGGGAGGAACTACAATGAGCAGTTCTTC,CSVCGRNYNEQFF,-,TRBJ2-1,TRBV29-1,TRBD2
TGTGCCAGCAGTCGAAGACTAGCGGGAGACTACGAGCAGTACTTC,CASSRRLAGDYEQYF,once,TRBJ2-7,TRBV6-5,TRBD2
TGTGCCTGGAGTAGAGGACTAGCGGGGAAAGAGACCCAGTACTTC,CAWSRGLAGKETQYF,-,TRBJ2-5,TRBV30,TRBD2
TGTGCCAGCAGCTTAAGCAACTCCCGCGGCTATGGCTACACCTTC,CASSLSNSRGYGYTF,-,TRBJ1-2,TRBV5-6,-
TGCAGCGCCGACACAAGCACAGATACGCAGTATTTT,CSADTSTDTQYF,few,TRBJ2-3,TRBV29-1,-
TGTGCCTGGAGTGTAAGGTCCTATGGCTACACCTTC,CAWSVRSYGYTF,-,TRBJ1-2,TRBV30,-